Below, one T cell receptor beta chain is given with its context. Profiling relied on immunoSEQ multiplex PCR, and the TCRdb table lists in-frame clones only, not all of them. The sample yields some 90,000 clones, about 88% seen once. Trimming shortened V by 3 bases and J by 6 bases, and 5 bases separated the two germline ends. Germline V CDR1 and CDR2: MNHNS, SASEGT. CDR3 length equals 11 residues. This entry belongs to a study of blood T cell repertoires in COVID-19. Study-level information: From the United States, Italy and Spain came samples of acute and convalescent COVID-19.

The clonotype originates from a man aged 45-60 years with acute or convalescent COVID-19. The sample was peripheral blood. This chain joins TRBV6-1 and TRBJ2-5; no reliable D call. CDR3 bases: TGTGCCAGCAGTGACCCTAAGACCCAGTACTTC. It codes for CASSDPKTQYF.